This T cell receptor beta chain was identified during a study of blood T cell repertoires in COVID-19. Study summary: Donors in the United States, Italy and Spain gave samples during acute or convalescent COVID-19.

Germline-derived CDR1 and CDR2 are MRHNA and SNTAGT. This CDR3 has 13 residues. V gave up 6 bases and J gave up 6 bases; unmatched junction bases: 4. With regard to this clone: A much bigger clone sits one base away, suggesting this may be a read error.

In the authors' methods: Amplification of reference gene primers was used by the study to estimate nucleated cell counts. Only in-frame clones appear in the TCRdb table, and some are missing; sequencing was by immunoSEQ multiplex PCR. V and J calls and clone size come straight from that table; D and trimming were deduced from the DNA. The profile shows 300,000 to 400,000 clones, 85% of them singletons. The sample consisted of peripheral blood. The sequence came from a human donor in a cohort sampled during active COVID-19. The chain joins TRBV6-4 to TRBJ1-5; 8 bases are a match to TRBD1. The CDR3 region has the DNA TGTGCCAGCAGCGGACAGGGCGGTCAGCCCCAGCATTTT. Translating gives CASSGQGGQPQHF.